Listed here is a single TCR beta chain. The antigen remains unidentified. This entry comes from a study of cytomegalovirus exposure and HLA in healthy donors. At the level of the study: The early release's HLA-typed donors yielded approximately 82 million unique TCRs. Findings and caveats of the study: In a later analysis, HLA-associated TCR beta chains were more clonally expanded than equally common others. In a later analysis, common viral pathogens appeared linked to several of the most significant clusters.

The V end lost 5 bases, the J end lost 4 bases, and 9 bases lay between the germline ends. This CDR3 is built from 13 residues. CDR1 SGHTA and CDR2 FQGNSA come from the germline V gene. Amplification used 60 Vbeta primers and 13 Jbeta primers. The data were produced by immunoSEQ multiplex PCR, yet TCRdb's version contains in-frame clones alone and is incomplete. The table records roughly 84,000 clones, 55% to 65% of them present only once. Nominal health characterized the donors when sampled, though unrecorded immune exposures were likely. The TCR was taken from a woman aged 40 to 50 in good health and CMV-seropositive. The chain has TRBV7-2 and TRBJ1-5; D gene ambiguous. Sequenced input: PBMCs. The CDR3 DNA is TGTGCCAGCAGCCTCTGGCGGAATCAGCCCCAGCATTTT. Translated, it gives CASSLWRNQPQHF.